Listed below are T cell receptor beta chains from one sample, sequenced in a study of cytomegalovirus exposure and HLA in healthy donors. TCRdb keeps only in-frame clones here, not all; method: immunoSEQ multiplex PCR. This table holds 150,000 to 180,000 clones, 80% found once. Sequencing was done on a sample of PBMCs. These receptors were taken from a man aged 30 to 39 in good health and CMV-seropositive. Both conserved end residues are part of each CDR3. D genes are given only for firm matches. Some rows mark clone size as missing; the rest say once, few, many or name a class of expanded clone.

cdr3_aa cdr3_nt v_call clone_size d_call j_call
CASSYKGLAAYNEQFF TGTGCCAGCAGTTATAAAGGACTAGCGGCCTACAATGAGCAGTTCTTC TRBV6-5 - TRBD2 TRBJ2-1
CATGDRRNTEAFF TGTGCCACCGGGGACAGGCGAAACACTGAAGCTTTCTTT TRBV15 - TRBD1 TRBJ1-1
CATSRGLAGHGEQYF TGTGCCACCAGCAGGGGACTAGCGGGACATGGGGAGCAGTACTTC TRBV15 - TRBD2 TRBJ2-7
CASSLDWPTGELFF TGTGCCAGCAGCTTGGATTGGCCCACCGGGGAGCTGTTTTTT TRBV5-6 - - TRBJ2-2
CASSPFLAAGGEVYEQYF TGTGCCAGCAGCCCGTTCTTAGCAGCGGGAGGGGAGGTCTACGAGCAGTACTTC TRBV7-2 once TRBD2 TRBJ2-7
CASSLRGSGNNEQFF TGTGCCAGCAGCTTGCGCGGGAGTGGAAACAATGAGCAGTTCTTC TRBV7-9 once TRBD2 TRBJ2-1
CASSPRAGGDSPLHF TGTGCCAGCTCACCAAGGGCCGGAGGTGATTCACCCCTCCACTTT TRBV18 - - TRBJ1-6
CAWSPTGGGGTDTQYF TGTGCCTGGAGCCCAACAGGGGGAGGGGGCACAGATACGCAGTATTTT TRBV30 - - TRBJ2-3
CASSWDLGETQYF TGTGCCAGCAGCTGGGACTTGGGGGAGACCCAGTACTTC TRBV5-5 - - TRBJ2-5
CASSALAGGPLGTGELFF TGTGCCAGCAGTGCTTTAGCGGGAGGGCCTTTAGGCACCGGGGAGCTGTTTTTT TRBV27 - TRBD2 TRBJ2-2
CATDTGGQGLGYTF TGTGCCACCGATACCGGGGGACAGGGGCTTGGCTACACCTTC TRBV28 - TRBD1 TRBJ1-2
CASSAYRDSNTEAFF TGTGCCAGCAGCGCGTACCGGGACAGCAACACTGAAGCTTTCTTT TRBV9 - TRBD1 TRBJ1-1
CASSLSQTSGGRFSYEQYF TGTGCCAGCAGTTTATCCCAGACTAGCGGGGGACGATTCTCCTACGAGCAGTACTTC TRBV28 - TRBD2 TRBJ2-7
CASGETTGGYTF TGTGCCAGCGGTGAAACCACGGGTGGCTACACCTTC TRBV2 - - TRBJ1-2
CASNHRGGGQPQHF TGTGCCAGTAACCATAGGGGGGGCGGACAGCCCCAGCATTTT TRBV19 - - TRBJ1-5
CAWSGRGTGELFF TGTGCCTGGAGTGGTCGGGGTACCGGGGAGCTGTTTTTT TRBV30 - - TRBJ2-2